This T cell receptor (beta chain) originates from a study of T cells in Graves' hyperthyroidism and ophthalmopathy. Study background: Initial diagnosis, before any treatment, was when peripheral blood was collected.

This CDR3 is 12 amino acids long. Trimming took off 5 bases at V and 7 bases at J, with 11 bases between the two ends. Germline V gene lookup returns CDR1 MDHEN and CDR2 SYDVKM. Broader study findings: The model forecast ophthalmopathy, anticipating it by a median about 6.5 months before onset. Separating ophthalmopathy from stable hyperthyroidism was achieved by a 13 V-J model.

From RNA transcripts, TCR beta CDR3 regions were amplified. HTBI primers were the set used in a first-round RT-PCR of the TCR CDR3. From the multiplex PCR reads, TCRdb called clonotypes with MiXCR, one entry per CDR3 protein. The table records about 530,000 distinct CDR3 sequences, approximately 17% of them present only once. This clonotype was recorded at least ten times. Its antigen is as yet unknown. Sequenced: blood. The receptor's source is a woman aged 18-29 years with Graves' ophthalmopathy. This sequence joins TRBV28 and TRBJ1-2; no reliable D call. The CDR3 sequence: CASSLRLGGYTF. As DNA, the CDR3 is TGTGCCAGCAGTCTAAGGTTGGGTGGCTACACCTTC.